This T cell receptor beta chain is from a study of shared clonotypes between healthy human individuals. As for the study in general: Three CD4 naive, three CD4 memory, two CD8 naive and one CD8 memory plate were used per donor.

Concerning this clone itself: What it binds is not known.

All donors qualified as healthy HIV-negative adults and had experienced no recent acute infections or vaccinations. This table comes from immunoSEQ multiplex PCR, and its TCRdb copy is limited to in-frame clones, with some not included. The profile shows fewer than 3 million clones, around 90% of them singletons. V was pared by 3 bases and J by 0 bases, with 12 bases between. Germline CDR1 is SGHKS and CDR2 is YYEKEE (reference sequence). This CDR3 has 15 amino acids. The study, taken as a whole, reports: Sequencing depth was expected to influence donor clonotype sharing.

This sequence was found in a man between 18 and 35 years old in good health. Some clones in this sample may be carry-over from other donors' samples. The sample comprised naive CD4+ T cells from PBMCs. Subset defined: CD45RA+ positively selected. The chain is built from TRBV5-5 and TRBJ1-1; no definite D call. The CDR3 here is CASSSAALMNTEAFF. For the CDR3, the DNA is TGTGCCAGCAGCTCGGCGGCGCTAATGAACACTGAAGCTTTCTTT.